This TCR beta chain was recorded in a study of cytomegalovirus exposure and HLA in healthy donors. Background on the study: HLA-typed donors were the source of roughly 85 million unique TCRs held in an early data release.

13 Jbeta primers and 60 Vbeta primers were used for the PCR. Original analysis: As a later analysis found, there were about 80 million unique TCR beta chains, of which 8.5 million to 13 million were shared. Libraries were prepared by immunoSEQ multiplex PCR; TCRdb keeps only in-frame clonotypes and omits some of them. The DNA gave D and trimming, while V, J and clone size come from that table. The table records about 85,000 clones, 80% of them present only once. This clone is a singleton in its sample. The sequenced sample was PBMCs. This clonotype was obtained from a woman between 50 and 59 years old in good health and CMV-seropositive.

CDR3 coding DNA: TGTGCCAGCAGTTTCCCGGGACTAGCGAGTGAGCAGTACGTC. It specifies CASSFPGLASEQYV. The V call is TRBV6-5, the J call TRBJ2-7, with 10 bases aligning to TRBD2. Trimming cost V 4 bases and J 7 bases; bases outside gene matches: 7. In germline, CDR1 is MNHEY, CDR2 SVGAGI. The CDR3 extends over 14 amino acids.